This T cell receptor beta chain was retrieved from a study of naive and memory T cell subsets. General study findings and limits: TCR abundance followed a power law differing between naive and memory subsets. Naive repertoires, especially CD8, held a few larger clonotypes, possibly memory cells re-expressing CD45RA.

In the case of this clonotype: Its antigen remains unidentified.

With 7 bases removed from V and 4 bases from J, the gap between germline ends came to 23 bases. The CDR3 extends over 16 amino acids. Germline V lookup: CDR1 DFQATT, CDR2 SNEGSKA (reference sequence). Both TRBC1 and TRBC2 were covered by a beta constant-region primer of two equimolar oligonucleotides. Nested alpha and beta constant-region primers with the SP2 primer drove four PCR rounds on ligated cDNA. TCRdb re-called the UMI-ligation and nested PCR reads through MiXCR, storing one row per CDR3 protein. Counted here are 120,000 to 150,000 distinct CDR3 sequences, more than 15% occurring once; the ten biggest clones make up 0.5% to 0.75%.

The receptor was derived from a human donor in good health. The specimen sequenced was naive CD8+ T cells from blood. The V and J genes are TRBV20-1 and TRBJ2-1, with D perhaps matching TRBD2 (5 bases). The CDR3 DNA follows: TGCAGTGGGAGCCCCCCTGGCGGGTTTGCTTACAATGAGCAGTTCTTC. Encoded protein: CSGSPPGGFAYNEQFF.